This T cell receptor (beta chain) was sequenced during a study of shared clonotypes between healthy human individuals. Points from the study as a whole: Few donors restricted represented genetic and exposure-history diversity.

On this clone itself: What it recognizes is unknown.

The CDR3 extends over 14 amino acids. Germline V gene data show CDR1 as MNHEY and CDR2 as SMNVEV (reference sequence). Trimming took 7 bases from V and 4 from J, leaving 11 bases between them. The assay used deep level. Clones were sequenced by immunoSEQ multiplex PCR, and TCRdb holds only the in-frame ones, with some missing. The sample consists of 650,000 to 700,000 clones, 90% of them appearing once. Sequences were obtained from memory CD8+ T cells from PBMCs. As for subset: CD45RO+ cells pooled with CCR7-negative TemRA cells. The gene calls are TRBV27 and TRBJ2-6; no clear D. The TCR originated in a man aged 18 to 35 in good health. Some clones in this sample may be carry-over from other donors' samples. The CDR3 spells CASTPLGGANVLTF. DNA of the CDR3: TGTGCCAGCACCCCCTTGGGAGGGGCCAACGTCCTGACTTTC.